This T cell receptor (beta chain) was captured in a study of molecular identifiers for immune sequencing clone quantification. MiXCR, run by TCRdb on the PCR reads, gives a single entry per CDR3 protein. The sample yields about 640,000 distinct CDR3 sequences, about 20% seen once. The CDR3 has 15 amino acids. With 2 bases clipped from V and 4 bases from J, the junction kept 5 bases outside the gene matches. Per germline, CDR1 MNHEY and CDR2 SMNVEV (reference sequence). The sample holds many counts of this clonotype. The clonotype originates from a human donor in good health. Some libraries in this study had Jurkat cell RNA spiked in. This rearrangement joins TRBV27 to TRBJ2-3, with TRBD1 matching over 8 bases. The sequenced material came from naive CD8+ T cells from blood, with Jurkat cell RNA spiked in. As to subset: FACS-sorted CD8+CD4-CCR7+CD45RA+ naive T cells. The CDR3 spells CASSLQSQGADTQYF. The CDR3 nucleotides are TGTGCCAGCAGTTTACAATCACAGGGGGCAGATACGCAGTATTTT.